These 22 T cell receptor beta chains were all obtained from the same sample, sequenced in a study of T cells in Graves' hyperthyroidism and ophthalmopathy. Amplification of TCR beta CDR3 regions used RNA as the template. The TCR CDR3 was amplified in a first-round RT-PCR using the HTBI primer set. TCRdb recomputed calls from the multiplex PCR reads with MiXCR, one row per CDR3 protein. Among roughly 500,000 distinct CDR3 sequences listed, about half were seen once. The sample taken for sequencing was peripheral blood or thyroid tissue (not recorded which). The receptor set was obtained from an adult woman with Graves' disease, either hyperthyroidism or ophthalmopathy (not recorded which).

This clonotype showed up many times. V gene TRBV15 combines with J gene TRBJ2-3; D gene uncertain. This CDR3 contains 13 residues. Germline V lookup: CDR1 LNHNV, CDR2 YYDKDF (reference sequence). V shed 0 bases and J shed 5 bases, with 6 bases lying between them. CDR3 sequence reads: CATSRDLRDTQYF. Here the CDR3 DNA reads TGTGCCACCAGCAGAGATCTAAGAGATACGCAGTATTTT.

The gene calls are TRBV11-2 and TRBJ1-3; tentative D call: TRBD1 (6 bases). There are 20 residues in the CDR3. Trimming shortened V by 5 bases and J by 8 bases, and 34 bases separated the two germline ends. CDR1 and CDR2 from the germline V gene are SGHAT and FQNNGV. CDR3: CASSLVKRGGRKGGGYTIYF. DNA for the CDR3: TGTGCCAGCAGCCTCGTGAAACGAGGGGGGCGAAAAGGGGGTGGCTACACCATATATTTT.

Details on this clonotype: Relative to the germline gene, one junction end is altered; a read error may explain this. The J gene is TRBJ2-7, the V gene TRBV10-3, with a weak D call TRBD1 (5 bases). The V gene's germline CDR1 is ENHRY and CDR2 SYGVKD. The CDR3 has 13 amino acids. CDR3 amino acids: CASSQRQLGEQYF. The DNA of the CDR3 is TGTGCCAGCAGTCAAAGACAGTTAGGTGAGCAGTACTTC.

This clonotype was observed many times. The V gene is TRBV19, the J gene TRBJ2-7; no clear D gene. This CDR3 comprises 13 residues. The germline V gene has CDR1 LNHDA and CDR2 SQIVND (reference sequence). Trimming stripped 1 base from V and 3 bases from J, with 7 bases between. The CDR3 DNA reads as TGTGCCAGTAGTATAGGGATTAGCTACGAGCAGTACTTC. Translating it yields CASSIGISYEQYF.

This chain links TRBV2 with TRBJ2-5; TRBD2 matches 11 bases. J gave up 3 bases and V 6 bases, and 6 bases lay outside the gene matches. CDR3 size: 15 residues. From germline, CDR1 is SNHLY and CDR2 FYNNEI. The CDR3 nucleotides read TGTGCCAGCAGCGCAATGGGACTAGCGGAAGAGACCCAGTACTTC. Protein sequence: CASSAMGLAEETQYF.

Many counts were recorded for this clonotype. The J gene is TRBJ1-2, the V gene TRBV7-9; D might be TRBD1 (6 bases). V was cut by 10 bases and J by 2 bases, with 17 bases left in between. Per the germline V gene, CDR1 is SEHNR and CDR2 is FQNEAQ (reference sequence). The CDR3 covers 14 residues. CDR3 nucleotides: TGTGCCATCGAGGGGGGTCCTCCGAACTATGGCTACACCTTC. It encodes CAIEGGPPNYGYTF.

This clonotype has ten or more counts. The CDR3 sequence is CASSFWTGQGLGEQYF. The CDR3, as DNA: TGTGCCAGCAGCTTTTGGACGGGACAGGGTTTAGGGGAGCAGTACTTC. This chain joins TRBV7-8 and TRBJ2-7; 9 bases are shared with TRBD1. The length of the CDR3 is 16 residues. CDR1 is SGHVS, CDR2 FQNEAQ, per germline. With V trimmed by 3 bases and J by 7 bases, 13 bases remained unmatched.

A few counts support this clonotype. The CDR3 region has the DNA TGTGCCAGCGCCTTAGGGTTCGAGACCCAGTACTTC. As protein: CASALGFETQYF. This rearrangement joins TRBV7-2 to TRBJ2-5; D not certain. V was cut by 8 bases and J by 5 bases, with 12 bases left in between. The CDR3 extends over 12 amino acids. CDR1 and CDR2 (germline): SGHTA, FQGNSA. Based on the CDR3 plus reference TRBV7-2 and TRBJ2-5, the full variable domain is GAGVSQSPSNKVTEKGKDVELRCDPISGHTALYWYRQSLGQGLEFLIYFQGNSAPDKSGLPSDRFSAERTGGSVSTLTIQRTQQEDSAVYLCASALGFETQYFGPGTRLLVL.

This sequence joins TRBV29-1 and TRBJ1-4, with D tentatively TRBD1 (5 bases). There are 14 residues in the CDR3. CDR1 is SQVTM, CDR2 ANQGSEA, per germline. Between the trimmed V and J ends, which lost 6 bases and 14 bases, there was a span of 25 bases. The CDR3 DNA reads TGCAGCGTAGGGGACCGGGCCGTAAGAAAAACTCTGTTTTTT. This translates into CSVGDRAVRKTLFF.

This chain connects TRBV9 to TRBJ1-1; D unclear. Germline CDR1 is SGDLS and CDR2 is YYNGEE. This CDR3 is 13 amino acids long. Trimming took off 3 bases at V and 0 bases at J, with 6 bases between the two ends. The CDR3 spells CASSAELNTEAFF. CDR3 DNA: TGTGCCAGCAGCGCCGAACTGAACACTGAAGCTTTCTTT.

The genes are TRBV5-4 and TRBJ2-3; weak D call: TRBD2 (6 bases). Germline CDR1 reads SGHNT; CDR2 reads YYREEE (reference sequence). The ends were cut back, 4 bases at V and 3 bases at J, with 15 bases in the middle. The CDR3 is made up of 15 amino acids. As DNA, the CDR3 is TGTGCCAGCAGCCCGGGAGTTTCGGAGACAGATACGCAGTATTTT. Protein sequence: CASSPGVSETDTQYF.

This clonotype was counted many times. J is TRBJ1-2 and V is TRBV7-2; D call uncertain. The CDR3 has 15 amino acids. The germline V gene encodes CDR1 SGHTA and CDR2 FQGNSA. The V and J ends lost 1 base and 4 bases respectively, with 13 bases between them. In nucleotides, the CDR3 is TGTGCCAGCAGCTTAGATCCCGGACGACTCTATGGCTACACCTTC. Amino acids: CASSLDPGRLYGYTF.

The chain is built from TRBV5-1 and TRBJ1-1, with D possibly being TRBD1 (5 bases). There are 16 residues in the CDR3. CDR1 SGHRS and CDR2 YFSETQ come from the germline V gene. Trimming removed 3 bases from V and 2 bases from J, with 17 bases in between. CDR3 in DNA: TGCGCCAGCAGCTGGTCTAGCGGGACGGTCAACACTGAAGCTTTCTTT. Residues: CASSWSSGTVNTEAFF.

The V gene is TRBV7-9, the J gene TRBJ1-4; D might be TRBD1 (6 bases). CDR1 and CDR2 from the germline V gene are SEHNR and FQNEAQ (reference sequence). This CDR3 contains 12 residues. V lost 6 bases and J 15 bases, leaving 17 bases between the germline ends. The CDR3 region is CASSPDRQAVFF. Here the CDR3 DNA reads TGTGCCAGCAGTCCTGACAGACAGGCGGTGTTTTTT.

The chain combines TRBV10-3 with TRBJ2-7, with D perhaps TRBD2 (6 bases). The CDR3 is 11 amino acids. Germline values: CDR1 ENHRY, CDR2 SYGVKD. The CDR3: CARENSYEQYF. CDR3 nucleotides: TGTGCACGGGAGAACTCCTACGAGCAGTACTTC.

The gene calls are TRBV12-3 or TRBV12-4 and TRBJ1-5, with no clear D. The CDR3 extends over 15 amino acids. V dropped 5 bases and J dropped 1 base, with 12 bases sitting between them. CDR3 region: CASSATHLSNQPQHF. Written as DNA, the CDR3 is TGTGCCAGCAGTGCAACTCACCTAAGCAATCAGCCCCAGCATTTT.

This chain links TRBV7-9 with TRBJ1-2, with 8 positions matching TRBD1. In germline, CDR1 is SEHNR, CDR2 FQNEAQ (reference sequence). CDR3 length: 15 amino acids. Germline trimming cut 3 bases from V and 6 bases from J; bases unmatched to any gene: 9. This CDR3 is CASSFDRGRPDGYTF. CDR3 coding DNA: TGTGCCAGCAGCTTCGACAGGGGTCGACCTGATGGCTACACCTTC.

This clonotype was counted at least ten times. V is TRBV7-9 and J is TRBJ2-5, with a weak D call TRBD2 (6 bases). Germline CDR1 reads SEHNR; CDR2 reads FQNEAQ (reference sequence). The CDR3 totals 14 residues. V was shortened by 6 bases and J by 1 base, with 12 bases between the two germline ends. In nucleotides, the CDR3 is TGTGCCAGCAGGGCCCGGGACTCCCAAGAGACCCAGTACTTC. Residues: CASRARDSQETQYF.

This clonotype showed up many times. This chain connects TRBV27 to TRBJ1-1, with D perhaps matching TRBD1 (5 bases). The germline V and J ends were trimmed by 6 bases and 1 base, with 15 bases remaining between them. The CDR3 contains 15 residues. Germline-derived CDR1 and CDR2 are MNHEY and SMNVEV (reference sequence). CDR3 amino acids: CASSIEAGRNTEAFF. CDR3 DNA sequence: TGTGCCAGCAGCATTGAGGCAGGGCGGAACACTGAAGCTTTCTTT.

A note on this clonotype: A read error may produce the germline difference seen at one junction end. The gene calls are TRBV19 and TRBJ2-6, with D possibly matching TRBD1 (5 bases). Germline-derived CDR1 and CDR2 are LNHDA and SQIVND (reference sequence). This CDR3 region has 10 residues. CDR3 residues: CAGRRGTEAF. The CDR3 DNA sequence: TGTGCCGGTCGAAGGGGCACTGAAGCTTTC.

This chain links TRBV6-5 with TRBJ2-5, with TRBD1 as a possible D gene (5 bases). In germline, CDR1 is MNHEY, CDR2 SVGAGI. Trimming cost V 2 bases and J 2 bases, with 9 bases left between them. This CDR3 contains 14 residues. CDR3 coding DNA: TGTGCCAGCAGTTACGACAGTCTACAAGAGACCCAGTACTTC. The encoded protein is CASSYDSLQETQYF.

V usage is TRBV25-1 and J usage is TRBJ1-2; 7 bases align to TRBD1. Germline-derived CDR1 and CDR2 are MGHDK and SYGVNS. The CDR3 is 13 amino acids. The CDR3 bases are TGTGCTAGCGATCCGGGACAGTTATATGGCTACACCTTC. Its translation is CASDPGQLYGYTF.